This is a list of T cell receptor beta chains from one sample in a study of OX40 agonist ivuxolimab in advanced cancers. The data were produced by immunoSEQ multiplex PCR, yet TCRdb's version contains in-frame clones alone and is incomplete. Of around 86,000 clones in the sample, about 92% were seen once. Material: CD4+ or CD8+ T cells sorted from blood, obtained in a trial of the OX40 agonist ivuxolimab. These receptors came from an adult with an advanced solid tumor such as melanoma, head and neck, liver or kidney cancer. The CDR3 runs from the conserved cysteine through the conserved F or W. Each record gives: J gene, D gene, V gene, clone size, CDR3 protein, CDR3 DNA. The D gene is left open where the match is weak. Clone sizes are given selectively: once, few, many, or a class where the clone is expanded.

J gene: TRBJ1-4; D gene: -; V gene: TRBV12-5; clone size: once; CDR3 protein: CASGPSPTNEKLFF; CDR3 DNA: TGTGCTAGTGGCCCGTCCCCAACTAATGAAAAACTGTTTTTT
J gene: TRBJ1-2; D gene: -; V gene: TRBV7-9; clone size: -; CDR3 protein: CASSTYGETNYGYTF; CDR3 DNA: TGTGCCAGCAGCACTTATGGGGAAACTAACTATGGCTACACCTTC
J gene: TRBJ2-7; D gene: TRBD2; V gene: TRBV15; clone size: -; CDR3 protein: CATGTGTSSYEQYF; CDR3 DNA: TGTGCCACCGGGACCGGGACTAGTTCCTACGAGCAGTACTTC
J gene: TRBJ2-7; D gene: -; V gene: TRBV6-5; clone size: -; CDR3 protein: CASSYSGQGNEQYF; CDR3 DNA: TGTGCCAGCAGTTACTCAGGCCAGGGAAACGAGCAGTACTTC
J gene: TRBJ1-1; D gene: -; V gene: TRBV28; clone size: -; CDR3 protein: CASSTEVYTEAFF; CDR3 DNA: TGTGCCAGCAGTACAGAAGTCTACACTGAAGCTTTCTTT
J gene: TRBJ1-6; D gene: -; V gene: TRBV13; clone size: -; CDR3 protein: CASSLSGINSPLHF; CDR3 DNA: TGTGCCAGCAGCTTAAGTGGAATCAATTCACCCCTCCACTTT
J gene: TRBJ2-1; D gene: -; V gene: TRBV13; clone size: -; CDR3 protein: CASSLRSGPSSYNEQFF; CDR3 DNA: TGTGCCAGCAGCTTAAGGTCAGGCCCAAGCTCCTACAATGAGCAGTTCTTC
J gene: TRBJ1-1; D gene: TRBD1; V gene: TRBV27; clone size: few; CDR3 protein: CASTRGGMNTEAFF; CDR3 DNA: TGTGCCAGCACCAGGGGGGGGATGAACACTGAAGCTTTCTTT
J gene: TRBJ2-7; D gene: -; V gene: TRBV18; clone size: -; CDR3 protein: CASSPLIAGEVRYEQYF; CDR3 DNA: TGTGCCAGCTCACCTCTAATAGCAGGGGAAGTTAGGTACGAGCAGTACTTC
J gene: TRBJ2-7; D gene: -; V gene: TRBV19; clone size: -; CDR3 protein: CASSIALTGGRYEQYF; CDR3 DNA: TGTGCCAGTAGTATAGCCCTAACAGGAGGCCGCTACGAGCAGTACTTC
J gene: TRBJ2-7; D gene: TRBD1; V gene: TRBV5-1; clone size: -; CDR3 protein: CASSLGDRVVYEQYF; CDR3 DNA: TGCGCCAGCAGCTTGGGGGACAGGGTAGTGTACGAGCAGTACTTC
J gene: TRBJ1-5; D gene: TRBD1; V gene: TRBV27; clone size: -; CDR3 protein: CASSLLPRDRGHQPQHF; CDR3 DNA: TGTGCCAGCAGTCTCTTACCCCGGGACAGGGGGCATCAGCCCCAGCATTTT
J gene: TRBJ2-1; D gene: -; V gene: TRBV28; clone size: -; CDR3 protein: CASSLDGLKSSYNEQFF; CDR3 DNA: TGTGCCAGCAGTTTGGACGGACTAAAGAGCTCCTACAATGAGCAGTTCTTC
J gene: TRBJ2-7; D gene: -; V gene: TRBV4-1; clone size: -; CDR3 protein: CASSHRAYEQYF; CDR3 DNA: TGCGCCAGCAGCCACCGGGCCTACGAGCAGTACTTC
J gene: TRBJ1-2; D gene: -; V gene: TRBV4-3; clone size: -; CDR3 protein: CASSQNPTENYGYTF; CDR3 DNA: TGCGCCAGCAGCCAAAACCCAACAGAGAACTATGGCTACACCTTC
J gene: TRBJ1-2; D gene: -; V gene: TRBV4-1; clone size: -; CDR3 protein: CASSQDRQGRVWYGYTF; CDR3 DNA: TGCGCCAGCAGCCAAGATAGGCAGGGGCGCGTTTGGTATGGCTACACCTTC
J gene: TRBJ2-7; D gene: TRBD2; V gene: TRBV27; clone size: -; CDR3 protein: CASSLLALAGVEQYF; CDR3 DNA: TGTGCCAGCAGTTTATTGGCACTAGCGGGAGTCGAGCAGTACTTC
J gene: TRBJ2-7; D gene: TRBD2; V gene: TRBV7-9; clone size: -; CDR3 protein: CASAGEGIVQYF; CDR3 DNA: TGTGCCAGCGCCGGGGAGGGAATCGTGCAGTACTTC
J gene: TRBJ1-1; D gene: TRBD1; V gene: TRBV18; clone size: -; CDR3 protein: CASSLKSDRGLNTEAFF; CDR3 DNA: TGTGCCAGCTCACTGAAATCGGACAGGGGATTGAACACTGAAGCTTTCTTT
J gene: TRBJ1-1; D gene: -; V gene: TRBV9; clone size: -; CDR3 protein: CASSLGGSTEAFF; CDR3 DNA: TGTGCCAGCAGCCTTGGCGGGTCCACTGAAGCTTTCTTT
J gene: TRBJ1-1; D gene: -; V gene: TRBV27; clone size: -; CDR3 protein: CASGLGGADTEAFF; CDR3 DNA: TGTGCCAGCGGACTTGGAGGGGCCGACACTGAAGCTTTCTTT
J gene: TRBJ1-1; D gene: -; V gene: TRBV7-3; clone size: once; CDR3 protein: CASSLTEGRVAFF; CDR3 DNA: TGTGCCAGCAGCTTAACGGAGGGGAGGGTAGCTTTCTTT
J gene: TRBJ1-1; D gene: -; V gene: TRBV9; clone size: -; CDR3 protein: CASSVVQGPNTEAFF; CDR3 DNA: TGTGCCAGCAGCGTAGTCCAGGGGCCGAACACTGAAGCTTTCTTT
J gene: TRBJ1-1; D gene: -; V gene: TRBV29-1; clone size: few; CDR3 protein: CSVERPGAMNTEAFF; CDR3 DNA: TGCAGCGTTGAAAGGCCAGGGGCCATGAACACTGAAGCTTTCTTT
J gene: TRBJ1-2; D gene: -; V gene: TRBV2; clone size: -; CDR3 protein: CASSEEDNREGYTF; CDR3 DNA: TGTGCCAGCAGTGAAGAGGATAACAGGGAAGGCTACACCTTC
J gene: TRBJ2-7; D gene: -; V gene: TRBV11-2; clone size: -; CDR3 protein: CASSLGLYGYEQYF; CDR3 DNA: TGTGCCAGCAGCTTAGGACTATATGGCTACGAGCAGTACTTC
J gene: TRBJ1-4; D gene: -; V gene: TRBV7-9; clone size: -; CDR3 protein: CASSLRFANEKLFF; CDR3 DNA: TGTGCCAGCAGCTTACGGTTCGCTAACGAAAAACTGTTTTTT
J gene: TRBJ2-3; D gene: -; V gene: TRBV29-1; clone size: once; CDR3 protein: CSVDPGFSSTDTQYF; CDR3 DNA: TGCAGCGTTGACCCGGGGTTCAGTAGCACAGATACGCAGTATTTT
J gene: TRBJ1-5; D gene: -; V gene: TRBV6-6; clone size: -; CDR3 protein: CASSYVGSNQPQHF; CDR3 DNA: TGTGCCAGCAGTTACGTAGGAAGCAATCAGCCCCAGCATTTT
J gene: TRBJ1-3; D gene: -; V gene: TRBV27; clone size: -; CDR3 protein: CASSSGDSGNTIYF; CDR3 DNA: TGTGCCAGCAGTTCGGGGGACTCTGGAAACACCATATATTTT